The clone carrying this T cell receptor (beta chain) appeared a single time. What it binds is not known. The data were obtained in a study of persistence of HIV-infected CD4 T cells. Study summary: Donors were ART-treated; their CMV- and Gag-responding CD4+ T cells were isolated.

The libraries were made with immunoSEQ version 4 in survey mode. Libraries were prepared by immunoSEQ multiplex PCR; TCRdb keeps only in-frame clonotypes and omits some of them. The sample has over 60,000 clones, 70% to 75% seen once. Germline-derived CDR1 and CDR2 are LGHDT and YNNKEL (reference sequence). With V trimmed by 4 bases and J by 7 bases, 9 bases remained unmatched. The CDR3 spans 15 residues. The stimulus was an HIV-1 Gag 15-mer peptide pool, about 1 ug/peptide/mL. CD40L/CD69 double-negative CD45RO-high memory CD4+ T cells were collected. Donors had CD4+ T cell counts above 400 cells/uL and were CMV-seropositive.

The chain combines TRBV3-1 (or the pseudogene TRBV3-2) with TRBJ1-3, with 8 bases lining up with TRBD1. This material consisted of CD4+ T cells sorted from PBMCs after roughly 18-hour stimulation, taken from a patient who received antiretroviral therapy. The clonotype originates from an adult man with HIV who was CMV-seropositive. The CDR3 here is CASSPRAGGDNTIYF. The CDR3 nucleotides read TGTGCCAGCAGCCCCCGAGCAGGGGGCGATAACACCATATATTTT.